The subject of this entry is one T cell receptor (beta chain). Antigen: not known. Losses at the gene ends were 8 bases for V and 7 bases for J; bases not matched to a gene: 10. The CDR3 is 14 residues long. Per germline, CDR1 LGHNA and CDR2 YSLEER. Samples each yielded at least 5 micrograms of total RNA. This sample was taken from a study of blood T cells in healthy people across ages. Findings and caveats of the study: Naive CD4+ cell counts and diversity both ran higher in long-lived than in aged donors.

For the second PCR, which ran for 7 to 11 cycles, a sample-barcoded 5' primer and a J-beta primer mix were used. Each cDNA molecule received a tag from a template-switch adaptor that had 12 random nucleotides. CDR3-containing paired-end reads numbering at least 2.5 million came from each sample. TCRdb independently ran MiXCR on the 5' RACE reads; one entry per CDR3 protein. The profile shows roughly 790,000 distinct CDR3 sequences, around 46% of them singletons. This receptor was obtained from a woman aged 55-70 years in good health. The chain is built from TRBV4-3 and TRBJ2-1, with TRBD1 identical over 8 bases. The sample was blood. The CDR3 is CASGTGTGFNEQFF. Written as DNA, the CDR3 is TGCGCCAGCGGCACCGGGACAGGCTTTAATGAGCAGTTCTTC.